This TCR beta chain was sequenced in a study of CD8 T cells in Susac syndrome. In the study overall: At blood draw, Susac syndrome patients were therapy-naive, on corticosteroids, or on intravenous immunoglobulin alone.

This clonotype has more than one count but fewer than ten. Its antigen remains unknown. Germline assignment: CDR1 MNHEY and CDR2 SVGAGI. The CDR3 sequence is 13 residues long. The V end lost 2 bases, the J end lost 2 bases, and 7 bases lay between the germline ends. Study-wide results and caveats: Clonal expansion did not appear in Susac syndrome CD4+ T cell repertoires.

The RNA, about 0.5 to 1 ug, was put through reverse transcription using random hexamers. TCR beta CDR3 was amplified by immunoSEQ multiplex PCR. This amplification extended across 54 Vbeta and 13 Jbeta segments. TCRdb called the immunoSEQ multiplex PCR reads again in MiXCR, with one record for every CDR3 protein. This table has under 95,000 distinct CDR3 sequences, just under 95% appearing once. The chain links TRBV6-5 to TRBJ2-7, with no clear D. The TCR comes from a human donor with Susac syndrome. Sequencing was performed on CD4+ T cells from PBMCs. The CDR3 reads CASSYGPTYEQYF. CDR3 DNA sequence: TGTGCCAGCAGTTACGGCCCTACCTACGAGCAGTACTTC.